Listed below are T cell receptor beta chains from one sample, sequenced in a study of OX40 agonist ivuxolimab in advanced cancers. Profiled with immunoSEQ multiplex PCR; TCRdb holds only in-frame clones, not every one. The repertoire holds 13,000 or so clones, with around 86% as singletons. The sample consisted of CD4+ or CD8+ T cells sorted from blood, taken in a trial of the OX40 agonist ivuxolimab. The receptors were sampled from an adult with an advanced solid tumor such as melanoma, head and neck, liver or kidney cancer. CDR3s include the opening cysteine and the closing phenylalanine or tryptophan. Each record gives: D gene, V gene, clone size, J gene, CDR3 DNA, CDR3 protein. A D gene is named only where the DNA matches it firmly. Only part of the rows carry a size: once, few, many, or a class if the clone is expanded.

>.|TRBV30|.|TRBJ2-7
TGTGCCTGGAGTCTAGGACCTTACGAGCAGTACTTC
CAWSLGPYEQYF
>.|TRBV4-3|many|TRBJ2-3
TGCGCCAGCAGCCCATCCATTGGGGGAGCAGATACGCAGTATTTT
CASSPSIGGADTQYF
>.|TRBV27|.|TRBJ2-3
TGTGCCAGCAGTTTATCGCGGACAATAGGCACAGATACGCAGTATTTT
CASSLSRTIGTDTQYF
>TRBD1|TRBV5-8|.|TRBJ2-2
TGTGCCAGCAGCTTGCAGGGGGCCGGGGAGCTGTTTTTT
CASSLQGAGELFF
>.|TRBV9|.|TRBJ1-1
TGTGCCAGCAGCGTTTCGGGGGGCACTGAAGCTTTCTTT
CASSVSGGTEAFF
>TRBD2|TRBV7-6|.|TRBJ2-2
TGTGCCAGCAGCTTAAGCCTAGCGGGTGCCTCGGGCACCGGGGAGCTGTTTTTT
CASSLSLAGASGTGELFF
>TRBD1|TRBV29-1|.|TRBJ2-1
TGCAGCGTTGGACAGGGGGGCAACAATGAGCAGTTCTTC
CSVGQGGNNEQFF
>.|TRBV11-3|.|TRBJ2-7
TGTGCCAGCAGCCCGGGACCCCGCTACGAGCAGTACTTC
CASSPGPRYEQYF
>.|TRBV7-2|.|TRBJ1-3
TGTGCCAGCAGCTTAGTCCCTTTACCAGGGTGGGGACCTCTGAACACCATATATTTT
CASSLVPLPGWGPLNTIYF
>TRBD2|TRBV15|.|TRBJ2-1
TGTGCCACCAGCAGAGATATAGGGACTAGCGGGAGGGCTGGTAATGAGCAGTTCTTC
CATSRDIGTSGRAGNEQFF
>.|TRBV12-5|.|TRBJ1-3
TGTGCTAGTGGTGGACCACCTCCCAAAGGCTCTGGAAACACCATATATTTT
CASGGPPPKGSGNTIYF
>.|TRBV19|.|TRBJ1-2
TGTGCCAGTAATAATTTGGGCGGAGACTACACCTTC
CASNNLGGDYTF
>TRBD2|TRBV7-2|.|TRBJ2-7
TGTGCCAGCAGCTTAGAAGCGGGGGCCTACGAGCAGTACTTC
CASSLEAGAYEQYF
>TRBD1|TRBV30|many|TRBJ1-1
TGTGCCTGGAGTCCGCAGGACAGGGTCGGAACTGAAGCTTTCTTT
CAWSPQDRVGTEAFF
>TRBD2|TRBV7-3|once|TRBJ2-2
TGTGCCAGCAGCTTAACCCTGGCGGGGGGGCCCACCGGGGAGCTGTTTTTT
CASSLTLAGGPTGELFF
>.|TRBV29-1|.|TRBJ2-7
TGCAGCGTTGAAGATGAGTGGGGGAAACAACAGTACTTC
CSVEDEWGKQQYF
>.|TRBV10-3|.|TRBJ2-1
TGTGCCATCAGCGACAGCTACAATGAGCAGTTCTTC
CAISDSYNEQFF
>.|TRBV11-3|.|TRBJ2-3
TGTGCCAGCAGCTTAGATACGGGTTCGCAGTATTTT
CASSLDTGSQYF
>TRBD1|TRBV7-6|.|TRBJ1-4
TGTGCCAGCAGCTTAGGTTCAGGGGGCCGTGAAAAACTGTTTTTT
CASSLGSGGREKLFF
>.|TRBV5-6|.|TRBJ2-5
TGTGCCAGCAGCTTTGGGGCAGCTCAAGAGACCCAGTACTTC
CASSFGAAQETQYF
>.|TRBV9|.|TRBJ2-1
TGTGCCAGCAGCAATTTCGGGCAGGGAACGGGTGAGCAGTTCTTC
CASSNFGQGTGEQFF
>.|TRBV5-6|.|TRBJ1-3
TGTGCCAGCAGCTTGGTTGGAGGAATCGGACGGGTCTCTGGAAACACCATATATTTT
CASSLVGGIGRVSGNTIYF
>.|TRBV29-1|.|TRBJ1-1
TGCAGCGTTGAGGGGGACGGGAACACTGAAGCTTTCTTT
CSVEGDGNTEAFF
>.|TRBV4-1|.|TRBJ2-1
TGCGCCAGCAGCCCGATTGGAGCTGGGAATGAGCAGTTCTTC
CASSPIGAGNEQFF
>TRBD1|TRBV9|.|TRBJ2-2
TGTGCCAGCAGCCCCAGGACAGGGGCGAACACCGGGGAGCTGTTTTTT
CASSPRTGANTGELFF
>TRBD1|TRBV25-1|.|TRBJ2-7
TGTGCCAGCAGTGAGGACAGGTACTCCTACGAGCAGTACTTC
CASSEDRYSYEQYF
>.|TRBV4-3|.|TRBJ2-1
TGCGCCAGCAGCCAAGATTTGGGGAGATTGGCGCCACGGTTCTTC
CASSQDLGRLAPRFF
>.|TRBV29-1|.|TRBJ2-5
TGCAGCTCCCGGGGGGCTAGCGGAGACAGGGAGACCCAGTACTTC
CSSRGASGDRETQYF
>TRBD1|TRBV7-6|.|TRBJ2-7
TGTGCCAGCAGGGAAGGGACAGGGAACACCAACGAGCAGTACTTC
CASREGTGNTNEQYF
>.|TRBV19|.|TRBJ1-2
TGTGCCAGTAGCACATCATTACAGGGAGGGCGGTCGTATGGCTACACCTTC
CASSTSLQGGRSYGYTF
>.|TRBV18|once|TRBJ2-5
TGTGCCAGCTCACCACCCCTAGTTGGTCAAGAGGCCCAGTACTTC
CASSPPLVGQEAQYF